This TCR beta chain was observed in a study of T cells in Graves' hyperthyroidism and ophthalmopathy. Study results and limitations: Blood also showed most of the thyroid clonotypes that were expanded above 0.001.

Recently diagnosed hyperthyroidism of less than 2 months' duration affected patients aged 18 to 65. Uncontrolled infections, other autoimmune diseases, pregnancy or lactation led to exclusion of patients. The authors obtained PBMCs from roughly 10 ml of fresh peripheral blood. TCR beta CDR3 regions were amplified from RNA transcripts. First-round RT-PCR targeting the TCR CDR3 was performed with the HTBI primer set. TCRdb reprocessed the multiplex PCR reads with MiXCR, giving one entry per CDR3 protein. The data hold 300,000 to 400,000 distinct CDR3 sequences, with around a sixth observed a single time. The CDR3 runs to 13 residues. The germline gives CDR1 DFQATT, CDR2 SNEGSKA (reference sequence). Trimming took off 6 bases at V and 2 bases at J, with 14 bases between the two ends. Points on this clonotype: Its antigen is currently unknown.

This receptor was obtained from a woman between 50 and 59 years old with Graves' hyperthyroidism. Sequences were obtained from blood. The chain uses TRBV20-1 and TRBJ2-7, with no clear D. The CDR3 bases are TGCAGTGCCTACCTAGGGCTTACCTACGAGCAGTACTTC. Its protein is CSAYLGLTYEQYF.